This TCR beta chain was retrieved from a study of blood T cells in healthy people across ages. A second roughly 6 to 12 cycle PCR used barcoded and J-beta primers. MiXCR, applied by TCRdb to the 5' RACE reads, yields one record per CDR3 protein. The table shows approximately 800,000 distinct CDR3 sequences, with roughly 60% occurring only once. Germline CDR1 reads SGHRS; CDR2 reads YFSETQ. Trimming removed 0 bases from V and 4 bases from J, with 10 bases in between. The CDR3 spans 14 residues. This clonotype was seen a few times. The chain uses TRBV5-1 and TRBJ2-5; D ambiguous. Sequencing used blood. The TCR sequence derives from a man in his thirties or forties in good health. The CDR3 nucleotides read TGCGCCAGCAGCTTGGACCCCAGTCGAGAGACCCAGTACTTC. Amino acids: CASSLDPSRETQYF.